The 9 T cell receptor beta chains given below trace back to one sample, sequenced in a study of cytomegalovirus exposure and HLA in healthy donors. PCR used 60 Vbeta primers and 13 Jbeta primers. Generated by immunoSEQ multiplex PCR, the TCRdb table keeps only in-frame clones and is missing some. The table shows 150,000 or so clones, with about 85% occurring only once. The sequencing sample was made of PBMCs. These receptors were collected from a middle-aged man in good health and CMV-seropositive.

This rearrangement joins TRBV5-5 to TRBJ2-7, with D possibly TRBD1 on 6 matching bases. This CDR3 has 15 residues. The germline V gene has CDR1 SGHKS and CDR2 YYEKEE (reference sequence). Trimming left V 1 base short and J 2 bases short, with 13 bases between. The CDR3 reads CASSLWGTSTYEQYF. CDR3 DNA: TGTGCCAGCAGCTTGTGGGGGACATCCACCTACGAGCAGTACTTC.

This clone was counted between two and nine times. The V and J genes are TRBV25-1 and TRBJ2-7; a weak D match, TRBD2 (6 bases). The CDR3 is made up of 14 amino acids. V was pared by 4 bases and J by 0 bases, with 10 bases between. CDR1 and CDR2 from the germline V gene are MGHDK and SYGVNS. Here the CDR3 DNA reads TGTGCCAGCAGTGGGCTAGCGTCCTCCTACGAGCAGTACTTC. Amino acids: CASSGLASSYEQYF.

The J gene is TRBJ2-5, the V gene TRBV18; 8 bases map to TRBD2. V trimming: 3 bases; J trimming: 0 bases; junction bases outside the gene matches: 6. Per the germline V gene, CDR1 is KGHSH and CDR2 is LQKENI. CDR3 length: 16 residues. The CDR3 spells CASSPRGSGNQETQYF. The CDR3 coding sequence is TGTGCCAGCTCACCGAGGGGTAGCGGGAACCAAGAGACCCAGTACTTC.

This clone turned up a few times. The rearrangement joins TRBV4-3 to TRBJ2-2; weak D call: TRBD1 (7 bases). Trimming pared 0 bases from V and 5 bases from J, leaving 13 bases between. CDR1 is LGHNA and CDR2 is YSLEER in the germline V gene. The CDR3 length is 16 residues. The CDR3 DNA reads TGCGCCAGCAGCCAAGAATTGGCAGGGGGGACCGGGGAGCTGTTTTTT. This codes for CASSQELAGGTGELFF.

The V gene is TRBV5-1, the J gene TRBJ1-4, with D unclear. This CDR3 contains 16 residues. The germline V gene encodes CDR1 SGHRS and CDR2 YFSETQ. V was cut by 0 bases and J by 3 bases, with 12 bases left in between. This CDR3 is CASSLAPREANEKLFF. Here the CDR3 DNA reads TGCGCCAGCAGCTTGGCCCCTAGAGAGGCTAATGAAAAACTGTTTTTT.

The V gene is TRBV18, the J gene TRBJ1-5; 11 bases line up with TRBD1. This CDR3 region has 17 residues. Germline V gene sequence: CDR1 KGHSH, CDR2 LQKENI. With V trimmed by 1 base and J by 7 bases, 9 bases remained unmatched. CDR3 in amino acids: CASSPQAGQGAGQPQHF. DNA of the CDR3: TGTGCCAGCTCACCACAGGCTGGACAGGGGGCAGGACAGCCCCAGCATTTT.

The J gene is TRBJ1-2, the V gene TRBV2; D uncertain. V gave up 5 bases and J gave up 5 bases, with 15 bases separating them. Germline-derived CDR1 and CDR2 are SNHLY and FYNNEI. The CDR3 totals 14 residues. As DNA, the CDR3 is TGTGCCAGCAGTAACAGTGGGAGTGATTATGGCTACACCTTC. Encoded protein: CASSNSGSDYGYTF.

The gene calls are TRBV4-2 and TRBJ2-7, with D tentatively TRBD1 (5 bases). Trimming left V 0 bases short and J 2 bases short, with 23 bases between. This CDR3 has 19 amino acids. Germline values: CDR1 LGHNA, CDR2 YNFKEQ. DNA of the CDR3: TGTGCCAGCAGCCAAGAACTCGCAGGGTACCGTTCGAGAACCTACGAGCAGTACTTC. The encoded protein is CASSQELAGYRSRTYEQYF.

The chain is built from TRBV7-3 and TRBJ2-5; 8 bases map to TRBD2. The CDR3 runs 15 residues. In germline, CDR1 is SGHTA, CDR2 FQGTGA. Germline trimming cut 4 bases from V and 5 bases from J; bases unmatched to any gene: 9. The CDR3 is CASSSHAGGRETQYF. In DNA form, the CDR3 reads TGTGCCAGCAGCTCCCACGCGGGGGGACGGGAGACCCAGTACTTC.